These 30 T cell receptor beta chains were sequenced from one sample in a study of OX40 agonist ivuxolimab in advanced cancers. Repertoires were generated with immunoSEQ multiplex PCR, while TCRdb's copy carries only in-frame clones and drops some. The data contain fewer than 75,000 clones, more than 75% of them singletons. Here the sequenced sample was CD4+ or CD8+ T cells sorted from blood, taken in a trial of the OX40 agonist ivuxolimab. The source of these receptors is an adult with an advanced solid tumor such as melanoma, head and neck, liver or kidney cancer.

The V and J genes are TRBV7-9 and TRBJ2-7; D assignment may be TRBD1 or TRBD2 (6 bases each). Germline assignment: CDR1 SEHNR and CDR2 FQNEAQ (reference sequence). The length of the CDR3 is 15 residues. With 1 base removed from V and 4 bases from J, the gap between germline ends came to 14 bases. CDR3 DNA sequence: TGTGCCAGCAGCTTAGTGGGGGGCCCCTTGTACGAGCAGTACTTC. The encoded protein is CASSLVGGPLYEQYF.

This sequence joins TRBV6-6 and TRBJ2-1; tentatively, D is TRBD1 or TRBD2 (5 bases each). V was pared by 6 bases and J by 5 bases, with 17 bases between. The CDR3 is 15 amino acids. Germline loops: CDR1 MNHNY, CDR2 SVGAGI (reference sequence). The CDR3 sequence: CASSITRGENNEQFF. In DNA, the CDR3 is TGTGCCAGCAGCATAACTAGGGGTGAGAACAATGAGCAGTTCTTC.

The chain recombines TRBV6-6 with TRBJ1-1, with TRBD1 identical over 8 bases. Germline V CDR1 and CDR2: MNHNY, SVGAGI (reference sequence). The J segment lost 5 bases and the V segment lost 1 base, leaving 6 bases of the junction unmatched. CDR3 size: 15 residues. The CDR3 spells CASSYYPGGLTEAFF. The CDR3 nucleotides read TGTGCCAGCAGTTACTACCCAGGGGGCTTAACTGAAGCTTTCTTT.

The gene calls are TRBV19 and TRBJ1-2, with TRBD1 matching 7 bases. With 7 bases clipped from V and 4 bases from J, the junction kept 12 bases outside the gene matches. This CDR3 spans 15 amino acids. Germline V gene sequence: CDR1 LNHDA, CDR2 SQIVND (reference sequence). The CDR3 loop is CASIPSTRGAYGYTF. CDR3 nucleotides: TGTGCCAGTATCCCGTCGACCAGGGGGGCCTATGGCTACACCTTC.

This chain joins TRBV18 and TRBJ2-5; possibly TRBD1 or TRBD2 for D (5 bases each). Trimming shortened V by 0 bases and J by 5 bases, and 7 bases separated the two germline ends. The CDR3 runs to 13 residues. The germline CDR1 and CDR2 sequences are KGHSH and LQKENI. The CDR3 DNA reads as TGTGCCAGCTCACCACCGGGGGACGAGACCCAGTACTTC. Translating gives CASSPPGDETQYF.

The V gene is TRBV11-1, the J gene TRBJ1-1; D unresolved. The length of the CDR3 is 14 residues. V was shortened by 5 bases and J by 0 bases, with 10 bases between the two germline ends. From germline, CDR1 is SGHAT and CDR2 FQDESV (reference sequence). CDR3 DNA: TGTGCCAGCAGCCCGAGTATTATGAACACTGAAGCTTTCTTT. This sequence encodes CASSPSIMNTEAFF.

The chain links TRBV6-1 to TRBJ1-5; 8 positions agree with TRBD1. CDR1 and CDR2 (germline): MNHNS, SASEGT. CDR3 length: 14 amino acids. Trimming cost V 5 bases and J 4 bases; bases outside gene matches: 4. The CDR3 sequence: CASSLHRGNQPQHF. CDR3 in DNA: TGTGCCAGCAGTTTACACAGGGGGAATCAGCCCCAGCATTTT.

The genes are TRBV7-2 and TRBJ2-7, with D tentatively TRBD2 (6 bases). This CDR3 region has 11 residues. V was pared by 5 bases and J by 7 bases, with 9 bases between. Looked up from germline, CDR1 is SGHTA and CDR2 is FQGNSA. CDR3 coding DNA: TGTGCCAGCAGCGCAGGAGGGGAGCAGTACTTC. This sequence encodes CASSAGGEQYF.

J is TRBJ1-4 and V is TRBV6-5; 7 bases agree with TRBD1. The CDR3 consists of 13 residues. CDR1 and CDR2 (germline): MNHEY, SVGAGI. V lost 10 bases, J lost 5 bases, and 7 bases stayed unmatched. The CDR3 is CATRDRTNEKLFF. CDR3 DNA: TGTGCCACCCGGGACAGAACGAATGAAAAACTGTTTTTT.

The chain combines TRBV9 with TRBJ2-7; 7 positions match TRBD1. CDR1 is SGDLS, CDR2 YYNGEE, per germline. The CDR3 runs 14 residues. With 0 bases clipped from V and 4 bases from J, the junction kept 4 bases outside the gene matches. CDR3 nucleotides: TGTGCCAGCAGCGTAGATAGGGGGCCTTACGAGCAGTACTTC. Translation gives CASSVDRGPYEQYF.

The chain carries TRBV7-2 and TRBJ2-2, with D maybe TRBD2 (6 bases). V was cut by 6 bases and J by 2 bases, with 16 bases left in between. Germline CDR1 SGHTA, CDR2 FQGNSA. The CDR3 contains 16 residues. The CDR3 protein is CASSSTGVDNTGELFF. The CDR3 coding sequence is TGTGCCAGCAGTTCGACGGGGGTAGATAACACCGGGGAGCTGTTTTTT.

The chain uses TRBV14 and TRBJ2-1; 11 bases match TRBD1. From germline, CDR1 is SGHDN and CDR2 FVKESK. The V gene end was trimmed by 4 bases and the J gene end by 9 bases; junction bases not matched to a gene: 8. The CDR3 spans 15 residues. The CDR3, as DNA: TGTGCCAGCAGCCGAGGACAGGGGGCGTTGGGTGAGCAGTTCTTC. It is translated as CASSRGQGALGEQFF.

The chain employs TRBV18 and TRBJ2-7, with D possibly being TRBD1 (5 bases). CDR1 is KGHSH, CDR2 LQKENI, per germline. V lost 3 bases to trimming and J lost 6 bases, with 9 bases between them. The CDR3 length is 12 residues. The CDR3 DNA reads TGTGCCAGCTCACCGGGGCTGGTCGAGCAGTACTTC. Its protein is CASSPGLVEQYF.

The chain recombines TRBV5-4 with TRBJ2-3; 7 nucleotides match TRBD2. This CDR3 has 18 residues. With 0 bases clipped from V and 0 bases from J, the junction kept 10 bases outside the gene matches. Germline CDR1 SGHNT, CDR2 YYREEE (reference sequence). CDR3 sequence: CASSLGGEGGTSTDTQYF. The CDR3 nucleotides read TGTGCCAGCAGCTTGGGGGGGGAGGGCGGAACTAGCACAGATACGCAGTATTTT.

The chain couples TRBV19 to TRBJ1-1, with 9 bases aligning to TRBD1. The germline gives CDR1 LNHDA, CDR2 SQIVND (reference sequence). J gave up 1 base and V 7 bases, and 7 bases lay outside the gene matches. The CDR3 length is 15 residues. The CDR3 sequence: CASTATGGSNTEAFF. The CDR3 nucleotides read TGTGCCAGTACCGCGACAGGGGGGTCGAACACTGAAGCTTTCTTT.

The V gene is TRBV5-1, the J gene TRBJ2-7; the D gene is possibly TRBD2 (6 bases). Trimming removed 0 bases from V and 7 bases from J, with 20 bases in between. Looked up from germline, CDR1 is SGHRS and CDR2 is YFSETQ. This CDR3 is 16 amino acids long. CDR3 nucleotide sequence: TGCGCCAGCAGCTTGGTCTTGGCGTCTAGCGTTTTAGAGCAGTACTTC. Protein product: CASSLVLASSVLEQYF.

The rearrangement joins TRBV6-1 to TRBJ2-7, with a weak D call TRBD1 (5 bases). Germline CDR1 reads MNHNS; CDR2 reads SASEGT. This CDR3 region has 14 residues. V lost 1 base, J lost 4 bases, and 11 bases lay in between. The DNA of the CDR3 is TGTGCCAGCAGTGAAGGGGGCAGCGTGTACGAGCAGTACTTC. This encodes CASSEGGSVYEQYF.

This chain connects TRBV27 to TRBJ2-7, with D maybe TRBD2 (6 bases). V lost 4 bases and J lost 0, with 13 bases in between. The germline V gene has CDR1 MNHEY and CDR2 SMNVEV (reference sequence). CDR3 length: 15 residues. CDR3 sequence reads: CASSYRAGASYEQYF. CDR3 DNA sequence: TGTGCCAGCAGTTACCGAGCGGGTGCCTCCTACGAGCAGTACTTC.

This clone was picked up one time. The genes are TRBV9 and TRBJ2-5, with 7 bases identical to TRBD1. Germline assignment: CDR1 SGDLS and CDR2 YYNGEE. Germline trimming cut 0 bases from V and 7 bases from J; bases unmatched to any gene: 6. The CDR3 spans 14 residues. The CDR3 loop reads CASSVEGQPGTQYF. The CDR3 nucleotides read TGTGCCAGCAGCGTAGAGGGACAGCCAGGGACCCAGTACTTC.

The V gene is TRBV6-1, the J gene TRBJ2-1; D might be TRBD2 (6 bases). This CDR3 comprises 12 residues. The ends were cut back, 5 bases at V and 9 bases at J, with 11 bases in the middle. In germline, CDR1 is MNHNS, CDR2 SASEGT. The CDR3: CASSLLAGEQFF. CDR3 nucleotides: TGTGCCAGCAGTCTACTAGCTGGTGAGCAGTTCTTC.

The CDR3 coding sequence is TGTGCCAGCAGTAGGCGGGAGTACTACAATGAGCAGTTCTTC. Its protein product is CASSRREYYNEQFF. The chain couples TRBV28 to TRBJ2-1, with 7 bases fitting TRBD2. Germline trimming cut 5 bases from V and 3 bases from J; bases unmatched to any gene: 4. The V gene's germline CDR1 is MDHEN and CDR2 SYDVKM. This CDR3 spans 14 amino acids. Variable domain in full (rest from reference TRBV28 and TRBJ2-1): DVKVTQSSRYLVKRTGEKVFLECVQDMDHENMFWYRQDPGLGLRLIYFSYDVKMKEKGDIPEGYSVSREKKERFSLILESASTNQTSMYLCASSRREYYNEQFFGPGTRLTVL.

The CDR3 loop reads CASSVDRNEKLFF. The CDR3 coding sequence is TGTGCCAGCAGTGTGGACAGAAATGAAAAACTGTTTTTT. This sequence joins TRBV2 and TRBJ1-4; the D gene is possibly TRBD1 (6 bases). V shed 4 bases and J shed 5 bases, with 8 bases lying between them. The germline gives CDR1 SNHLY, CDR2 FYNNEI. The length of the CDR3 is 13 residues.

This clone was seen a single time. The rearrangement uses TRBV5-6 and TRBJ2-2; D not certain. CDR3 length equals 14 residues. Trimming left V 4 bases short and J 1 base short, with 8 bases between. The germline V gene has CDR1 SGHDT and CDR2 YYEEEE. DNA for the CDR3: TGTGCCAGCAGCATTACAAGGAACACCGGGGAGCTGTTTTTT. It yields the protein CASSITRNTGELFF.

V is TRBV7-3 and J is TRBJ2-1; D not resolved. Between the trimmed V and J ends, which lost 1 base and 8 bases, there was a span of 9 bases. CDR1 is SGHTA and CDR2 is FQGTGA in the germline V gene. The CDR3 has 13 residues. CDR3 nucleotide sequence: TGTGCCAGCAGCTTAAGCCAGCTCGATGAGCAGTTCTTC. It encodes CASSLSQLDEQFF.

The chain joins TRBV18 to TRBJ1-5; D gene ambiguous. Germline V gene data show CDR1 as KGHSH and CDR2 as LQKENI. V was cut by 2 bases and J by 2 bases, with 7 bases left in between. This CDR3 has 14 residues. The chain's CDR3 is CASSPGDGNQPQHF. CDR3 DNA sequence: TGTGCCAGCTCACCAGGTGATGGCAATCAGCCCCAGCATTTT.

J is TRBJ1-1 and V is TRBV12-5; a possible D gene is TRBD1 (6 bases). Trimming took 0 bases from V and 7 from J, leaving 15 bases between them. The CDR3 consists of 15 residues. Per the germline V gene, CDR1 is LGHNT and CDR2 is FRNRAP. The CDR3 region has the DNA TGTGCTAGTGGTTTGGTTCTTGGGGGGCAAGGTGAAGCTTTCTTT. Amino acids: CASGLVLGGQGEAFF. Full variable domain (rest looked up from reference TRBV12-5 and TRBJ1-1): DARVTQTPRHKVTEMGQEVTMRCQPILGHNTVFWYRQTMMQGLELLAYFRNRAPLDDSGMPKDRFSAEMPDATLATLKIQPSEPRDSAVYFCASGLVLGGQGEAFFGQGTRLTVV.

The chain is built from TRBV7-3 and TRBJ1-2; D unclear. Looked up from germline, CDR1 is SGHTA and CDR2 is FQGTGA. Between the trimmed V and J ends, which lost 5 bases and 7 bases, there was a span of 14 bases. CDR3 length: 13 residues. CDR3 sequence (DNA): TGTGCCAGCAGCCCCGACGGGTCGACTGGCTACACCTTC. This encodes CASSPDGSTGYTF. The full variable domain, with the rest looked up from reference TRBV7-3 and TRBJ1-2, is GAGVSQTPSNKVTEKGKYVELRCDPISGHTALYWYRQSLGQGPEFLIYFQGTGAADDSGLPNDRFFAVRPEGSVSTLKIQRTERGDSAVYLCASSPDGSTGYTFGSGTRLTVV.

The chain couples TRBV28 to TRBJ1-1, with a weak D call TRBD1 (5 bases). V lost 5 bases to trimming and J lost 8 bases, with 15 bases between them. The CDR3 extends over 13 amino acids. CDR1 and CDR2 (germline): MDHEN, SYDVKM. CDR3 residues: CASSTFRGLEAFF. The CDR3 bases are TGTGCCAGCAGTACCTTTCGGGGACTCGAAGCTTTCTTT.

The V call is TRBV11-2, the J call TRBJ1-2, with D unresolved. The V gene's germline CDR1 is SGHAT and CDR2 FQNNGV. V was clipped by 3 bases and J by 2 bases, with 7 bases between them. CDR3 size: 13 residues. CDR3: CASSFVVNYGYTF. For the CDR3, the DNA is TGTGCCAGCAGCTTTGTGGTGAACTATGGCTACACCTTC.

CDR3 residues: CASSSRTSGRVADTQYF. The CDR3 DNA sequence: TGTGCCAGCAGTTCCCGGACTAGCGGGAGGGTGGCAGATACGCAGTATTTT. The rearrangement joins TRBV27 to TRBJ2-3; 15 bases match TRBD2. J gave up 4 bases and V 4 bases, and 6 bases lay outside the gene matches. Germline V gene data show CDR1 as MNHEY and CDR2 as SMNVEV (reference sequence). The CDR3 has 17 amino acids.